Given below is one T cell receptor (beta chain) in context. This CDR3 contains 13 residues. Germline V gives CDR1 MDHEN, CDR2 SYDVKM. V lost 2 bases to trimming and J lost 1 base, with 5 bases between them. The data were obtained in a study of cytomegalovirus exposure and HLA in healthy donors. Donors were nominally healthy when sampled, though unrecorded immune exposures were likely. This PCR relied on a set of 60 Vbeta primers and 13 Jbeta primers. Method: immunoSEQ multiplex PCR; TCRdb's copy keeps in-frame clones and lacks some. The sample lists 150,000 or so clones, about 85% occurring once. This chain links TRBV28 with TRBJ1-1; unclear D gene. This clonotype was obtained from a woman in her forties or fifties in good health and CMV-seropositive. The sample taken for sequencing was PBMCs. The CDR3 reads CASSLLRNTEAFF. CDR3 coding DNA: TGTGCCAGCAGTTTACTTCGGAACACTGAAGCTTTCTTT.